Below are 21 T cell receptor beta chains sequenced from a single sample in a study of T cell responses to AZD1222 COVID-19 vaccine. Sequenced by immunoSEQ multiplex PCR; TCRdb stores in-frame clones only, minus some. The sample consists of about 39,000 clones, around 90% of them appearing once. This sample comprised peripheral blood, obtained 28 days after the second AZD1222 dose. The receptors derive from an adult who received the AZD1222 COVID-19 vaccine.

The chain couples TRBV6-5 to TRBJ2-5; a possible D gene is TRBD1 (6 bases). Germline V gene data show CDR1 as MNHEY and CDR2 as SVGAGI. The CDR3 has 14 residues. The ends were cut back, 6 bases at V and 4 bases at J, with 15 bases in the middle. The CDR3 loop reads CASSQTGWGETQYF. CDR3 DNA sequence: TGTGCCAGCAGCCAAACAGGGTGGGGAGAGACCCAGTACTTC.

The chain links TRBV19 to TRBJ1-2; D is unclear. In germline, CDR1 is LNHDA, CDR2 SQIVND (reference sequence). CDR3 size: 15 residues. V lost 3 bases and J 2 bases, leaving 13 bases between the germline ends. This chain's CDR3 is CASSIRGRGNYGYTF. CDR3 DNA: TGTGCCAGTAGTATTCGGGGTCGGGGAAACTATGGCTACACCTTC.

This clone was detected once. The CDR3 here is CASSRGGLGNTEAFF. The CDR3, as DNA: TGCGCCAGCAGCCGAGGGGGGCTTGGGAACACTGAAGCTTTCTTT. The chain joins TRBV5-1 to TRBJ1-1; a possible D gene is TRBD1 (6 bases). The CDR3 is 15 amino acids. Germline V CDR1 and CDR2: SGHRS, YFSETQ. Trimming cost V 4 bases and J 1 base, with 14 bases left between them.

The chain carries TRBV5-1 and TRBJ1-2; D not certain. This CDR3 contains 13 residues. With 0 bases removed from V and 5 bases from J, the gap between germline ends came to 8 bases. Germline CDR1 and CDR2: SGHRS and YFSETQ. The CDR3 reads CASSLADGYGYTF. The CDR3, as DNA: TGCGCCAGCAGCTTGGCGGACGGGTATGGCTACACCTTC.

This chain joins TRBV7-7 and TRBJ2-2; no firm D call. Trimming removed 5 bases at V and 6 bases at J, with 7 bases between. Germline CDR1 SSHAT, CDR2 FNYEAQ (reference sequence). This CDR3 comprises 12 residues. CDR3 sequence: CASSARAGELFF. In DNA, the CDR3 is TGTGCCAGCAGCGCACGCGCCGGGGAGCTGTTTTTT.

The V and J genes are TRBV5-4 and TRBJ1-4, with D perhaps matching TRBD1 (5 bases). Trimming took 4 bases from V and 0 from J, leaving 16 bases between them. CDR3 size: 17 residues. In germline, CDR1 is SGHNT, CDR2 YYREEE (reference sequence). The CDR3: CASSAGVGVATNEKLFF. CDR3 DNA: TGTGCCAGCAGCGCCGGGGTGGGGGTCGCAACTAATGAAAAACTGTTTTTT.

The J gene is TRBJ1-1, the V gene TRBV11-2, with D possibly TRBD1 on 6 matching bases. This CDR3 region has 15 residues. CDR1 SGHAT and CDR2 FQNNGV come from the germline V gene. V lost 2 bases and J 4 bases, leaving 14 bases between the germline ends. CDR3 in amino acids: CASSLRGVGGTEAFF. Here the CDR3 DNA reads TGTGCCAGCAGCTTAAGGGGGGTTGGCGGCACTGAAGCTTTCTTT.

The genes are TRBV9 and TRBJ2-2; D gene uncertain. CDR1 is SGDLS and CDR2 is YYNGEE in the germline V gene. With 0 bases removed from V and 7 bases from J, the gap between germline ends came to 13 bases. CDR3 length equals 15 residues. The CDR3 DNA reads TGTGCCAGCAGCGTAGTAGCAGGATCTGGCGGGGAGCTGTTTTTT. Its translation: CASSVVAGSGGELFF.

V gene TRBV12-3 or TRBV12-4 combines with J gene TRBJ1-2; 7 bases agree with TRBD1. The CDR3 contains 13 residues. With V trimmed by 5 bases and J by 3 bases, 3 bases remained unmatched. CDR3 loop: CASSQQGHYGYTF. The DNA for the CDR3 is TGTGCCAGCAGTCAACAGGGGCACTATGGCTACACCTTC.

The chain recombines TRBV19 with TRBJ2-7; unclear D gene. Trimming shortened V by 6 bases and J by 0 bases, and 9 bases separated the two germline ends. CDR1 and CDR2 (germline): LNHDA, SQIVND (reference sequence). The CDR3 has 13 amino acids. In DNA form, the CDR3 reads TGTGCCAGTAGCGTCACAAACTCCTACGAGCAGTACTTC. Its translation: CASSVTNSYEQYF.

The V call is TRBV7-8, the J call TRBJ1-6; D unclear. Germline lookup yields CDR1 SGHVS and CDR2 FQNEAQ. CDR3 length: 15 residues. V was clipped by 0 bases and J by 8 bases, with 11 bases between them. The CDR3 reads CASSLAGTVDSPLHF. The CDR3 DNA sequence: TGTGCCAGCAGCTTAGCGGGTACTGTGGATTCACCCCTCCACTTT.

V usage is TRBV29-1 and J usage is TRBJ2-2; D possibly matches TRBD1 or TRBD2 (6 bases each). CDR3 length: 13 amino acids. CDR1 and CDR2 from the germline V gene are SQVTM and ANQGSEA. Trimming took off 4 bases at V and 4 bases at J, with 10 bases between the two ends. CDR3 coding DNA: TGCAGCGTTGCCAGGGGAGGCACCGGGGAGCTGTTTTTT. This translates into CSVARGGTGELFF.

The chain is built from TRBV6-5 and TRBJ2-1; TRBD2 is a possible D gene (6 bases). V was pared by 10 bases and J by 12 bases, with 19 bases between. The germline CDR1 and CDR2 sequences are MNHEY and SVGAGI. CDR3 length: 12 amino acids. The CDR3 DNA sequence: TGTGCCACCTCTGCGGGACCTCTTGGGCAGTTCTTC. As protein: CATSAGPLGQFF.

The rearrangement uses TRBV19 and TRBJ1-1; TRBD1 matches at 7 bases. The CDR3 covers 16 residues. J was trimmed by 0 bases and V by 2 bases; bases with no gene match: 6. CDR1 is LNHDA, CDR2 SQIVND, per germline (reference sequence). The CDR3 DNA is TGTGCCAGTAGTATATATACAGGGGAAATGAACACTGAAGCTTTCTTT. This encodes CASSIYTGEMNTEAFF.

This clone was counted once. V is TRBV3-1 (or the pseudogene TRBV3-2) and J is TRBJ2-7; D tentatively reads TRBD1 or TRBD2 (5 bases each). Trimming took off 0 bases at V and 3 bases at J, with 12 bases between the two ends. The CDR3 extends over 15 amino acids. The germline gives CDR1 LGHDT, CDR2 YNNKEL (reference sequence). The chain's CDR3 is CASSQDHGTGYEQYF. The CDR3 nucleotides read TGTGCCAGCAGCCAAGATCATGGGACGGGCTACGAGCAGTACTTC.

The chain carries TRBV5-4 and TRBJ2-7, with TRBD1 as a possible D gene (6 bases). Per the germline V gene, CDR1 is SGHNT and CDR2 is YYREEE (reference sequence). The CDR3 covers 15 residues. Trimming shortened V by 4 bases and J by 2 bases, and 16 bases separated the two germline ends. CDR3 sequence reads: CASSDPAGVPYEQYF. CDR3 coding DNA: TGTGCCAGCAGCGATCCAGCAGGGGTTCCCTACGAGCAGTACTTC.

The chain couples TRBV11-2 to TRBJ1-1; D unclear. Germline CDR1 SGHAT, CDR2 FQNNGV. CDR3 length: 14 residues. The V and J ends lost 8 bases and 1 base respectively, with 14 bases between them. CDR3 in amino acids: CASGLDLGNTEAFF. Here the CDR3 DNA reads TGTGCCAGCGGGTTAGACCTTGGGAACACTGAAGCTTTCTTT.

The rearrangement uses TRBV19 and TRBJ2-3; TRBD2 matches 12 bases. CDR1 is LNHDA and CDR2 is SQIVND in the germline V gene (reference sequence). Unmatched junction bases numbered 4, after V lost 2 bases and J lost 4 bases. This CDR3 contains 16 residues. CDR3 loop: CASSIPSGGAADTQYF. CDR3 nucleotide sequence: TGTGCCAGTAGTATACCTAGCGGGGGGGCGGCAGATACGCAGTATTTT.

This chain connects TRBV15 to TRBJ1-2; the D gene is possibly TRBD1 (5 bases). In germline, CDR1 is LNHNV, CDR2 YYDKDF (reference sequence). V gave up 6 bases and J gave up 4 bases, with 12 bases separating them. CDR3 length: 13 residues. The DNA of the CDR3 is TGTGCCACCAGTGCGGAACAGGTCTATGGCTACACCTTC. Its protein product is CATSAEQVYGYTF.

The chain has TRBV6-6 and TRBJ1-3, with TRBD1 as a possible D gene (6 bases). CDR1 and CDR2 (germline): MNHNY, SVGAGI (reference sequence). This CDR3 comprises 15 residues. Trimming took off 7 bases at V and 0 bases at J, with 13 bases between the two ends. The CDR3, as DNA: TGTGCCAGCAATTCCCTGACAGGCTCTGGAAACACCATATATTTT. This codes for CASNSLTGSGNTIYF.

The chain employs TRBV11-2 and TRBJ1-1; possible D gene TRBD1, 6 bases. Germline-derived CDR1 and CDR2 are SGHAT and FQNNGV. V was cut by 5 bases and J by 0 bases, with 13 bases left in between. The CDR3 consists of 15 residues. The CDR3 region has the DNA TGTGCCAGCAGCCCTAGGGGGGGGGTGAACACTGAAGCTTTCTTT. Protein: CASSPRGGVNTEAFF.